This TCR beta chain was recorded in a study of identical twins (dated by TCRdb to the mid-2010s). Broadly, across the study: The study deep-sequenced TCR alpha and beta repertoires from monozygotic twins, unrelated adults of various ages and cord blood to test whether fetal clonotypes persist. To rule out contamination, the twin experiments were replicated at different times with different library preparation protocols.

The table lists this clonotype with a few counts. Its recognized antigen is unknown. Base qualities are missing; no much larger clone stands one base away. Only healthy Caucasian donors were included. Three pairs of female monozygotic twins, all aged about 18 to 30 years, were included in the twin cohort. RNA for TCR libraries was isolated from peripheral blood mononuclear cells. The library relied on 5' RACE. The instrument given in TCRdb is Illumina HiSeq 2000. Template switching introduced a universal primer binding site; the final cDNA contained a unique molecular identifier, enabling accurate counting of TCR cDNA molecules. Specific primers in the conserved constant-segment region were used to synthesize first-strand cDNA for the TCR alpha and beta chains. To control for contamination, every cDNA library was double barcoded, receiving both a SMART-Mk sample barcode and Illumina barcodes. TruSeq adapter sequences and Illumina sample barcodes were added in two successive PCR steps. TCR alpha and beta cDNA libraries were sequenced on the Illumina HiSeq platform with custom primers. As for the authors' bioinformatics: Raw reads were processed with MiGEC to extract unique molecular identifiers, and MiXCR was used to determine CDR3 positions. Recombination models were inferred per individual with the repgenHMM and IGoR tools using an EM algorithm. Shared clonotype analysis was performed with the tcR package in R, normalizing sharing by the product of cloneset sizes. To study raw recombination free of thymic and clonal selection effects, out-of-frame nonproductive sequences were analyzed. TCRdb trimmed public reads at Q25 via fastp, called clones via MiXCR and kept in-frame beta chains. One record per CDR3 amino acid sequence lists the most common genes and DNA. TCRdb, not the original authors, processed these V and J calls. The sample table shows about 900,000 distinct CDR3 sequences, and approximately 13% are seen once. The biggest ten clones account for under 2% of the sample.

Inclusive of the bounding cysteine and phenylalanine, the CDR3 is 16 residues long. Here the CDR3 DNA is all that survives: 48 bases in frame from base 1. CDR1 and CDR2 were assigned from the germline V gene as KGHSH and LQKENI. V lost 7 bases and J lost 3 bases, and the count of bases not matched to a germline gene is 12. Overall results and qualifications from the work: Recombination models systematically underestimated out-of-frame TCR alpha sharing in monozygotic twins but agreed with sharing between unrelated individuals. Compared with coincidental sharing between unrelated individuals, out-of-frame TCR alpha sequences shared between twins had an excess of sequences with low generation probability. A weaker excess of twin sharing was found in beta out-of-frame sequences because the signal-to-noise ratio was lowered by fewer shared sequences. Fewer insertions were carried by abundant cord blood beta clonotypes; a weaker similar trend was observed in young adult naive repertoires, while no such trend was observed in memory repertoires. Zero-insertion analyses could be partly confounded by invariant T cells such as MAIT and iNKT, though diverse VJ usage argued against such confounding for most clonotypes. Conclusions relied on cross-sectional statistical analysis, since the same donors could not be followed over many years.

This sample was shared with a second study, whose subject was yellow fever vaccine responses in identical twins. From that second study: According to the authors, the vaccine-induced T cell response in identical twins seemed to be partly convergent and partly specific to each individual. In the study, vaccine-responding T cell clones were precisely tracked in identical twins.

The chain links TRBV18 with TRBJ2-5, and 9 bases in between align with TRBD1. This TCR came from a woman aged 18-29 years in good health. What was sequenced was PBMCs. The nucleotides read TGTGCCAGCTTCGAAGGGACCGACAGGGGGAAAGAGACCCAGTACTTC. It is translated as CASFEGTDRGKETQYF. When the CDR3 is completed using the reference TRBV18 and TRBJ2-5 genes on either side, the full variable domain is NAGVMQNPRHLVRRRGQEARLRCSPMKGHSHVYWYRQLPEEGLKFMVYLQKENIIDESGMPKERFSAEFPKEGPSILRIQQVVRGDSAAYFCASFEGTDRGKETQYFGPGTRLLVL.